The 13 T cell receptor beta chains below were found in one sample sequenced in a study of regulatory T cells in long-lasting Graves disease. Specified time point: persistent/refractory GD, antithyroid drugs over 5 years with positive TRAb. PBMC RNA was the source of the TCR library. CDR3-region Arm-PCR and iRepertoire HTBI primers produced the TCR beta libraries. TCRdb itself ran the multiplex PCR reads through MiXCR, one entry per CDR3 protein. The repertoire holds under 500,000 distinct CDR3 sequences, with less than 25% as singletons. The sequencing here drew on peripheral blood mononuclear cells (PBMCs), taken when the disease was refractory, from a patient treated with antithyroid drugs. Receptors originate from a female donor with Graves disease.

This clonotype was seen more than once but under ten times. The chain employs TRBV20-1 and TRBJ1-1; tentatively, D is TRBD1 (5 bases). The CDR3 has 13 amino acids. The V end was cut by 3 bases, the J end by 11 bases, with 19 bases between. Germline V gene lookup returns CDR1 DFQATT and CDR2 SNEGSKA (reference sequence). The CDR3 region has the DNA TGCAGTGCTAGTAGGTCCAGGGAAATGTGGGCTTTCTTT. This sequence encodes CSASRSREMWAFF.

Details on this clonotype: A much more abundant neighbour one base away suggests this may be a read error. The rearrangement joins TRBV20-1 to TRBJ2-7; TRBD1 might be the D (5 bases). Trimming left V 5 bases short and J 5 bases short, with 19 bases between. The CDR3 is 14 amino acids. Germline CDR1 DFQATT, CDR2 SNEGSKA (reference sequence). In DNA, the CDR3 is TGCAGTGCTTTGCCCGTAGTAGGGGCCCACGAGCAGTACTTC. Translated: CSALPVVGAHEQYF.

The CDR3 DNA is TGTGCCAGCAGCGTAGACTTACAGGGGGCGTTCGGGGAGCTGTTTTTT. Translating it yields CASSVDLQGAFGELFF. The V call is TRBV9, the J call TRBJ2-2; 9 bases align to TRBD1. The junction had 7 bases not matched to a gene; V was cut back by 0 bases and J by 7 bases. Per germline, CDR1 SGDLS and CDR2 YYNGEE. The CDR3 spans 16 residues.

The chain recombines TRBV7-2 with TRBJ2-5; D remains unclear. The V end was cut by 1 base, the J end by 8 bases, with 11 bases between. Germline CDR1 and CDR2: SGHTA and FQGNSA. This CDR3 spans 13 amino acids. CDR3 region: CASSLVESGTQYF. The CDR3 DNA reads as TGTGCCAGCAGCTTAGTGGAGTCCGGAACCCAGTACTTC. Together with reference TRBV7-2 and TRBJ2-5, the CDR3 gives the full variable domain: GAGVSQSPSNKVTEKGKDVELRCDPISGHTALYWYRQSLGQGLEFLIYFQGNSAPDKSGLPSDRFSAERTGGSVSTLTIQRTQQEDSAVYLCASSLVESGTQYFGPGTRLLVL.

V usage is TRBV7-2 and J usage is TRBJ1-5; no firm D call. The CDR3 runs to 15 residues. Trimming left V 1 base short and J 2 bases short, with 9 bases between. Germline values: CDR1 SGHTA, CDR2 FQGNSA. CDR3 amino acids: CASSLVGMGNQPQHF. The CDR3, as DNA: TGTGCCAGCAGCTTAGTAGGGATGGGCAATCAGCCCCAGCATTTT.

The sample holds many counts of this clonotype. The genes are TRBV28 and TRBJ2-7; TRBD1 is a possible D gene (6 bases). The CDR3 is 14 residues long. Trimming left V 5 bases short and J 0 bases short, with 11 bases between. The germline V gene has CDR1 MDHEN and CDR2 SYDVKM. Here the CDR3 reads CASSTTGDSYEQYF. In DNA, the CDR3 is TGTGCCAGCAGTACGACAGGCGACTCCTACGAGCAGTACTTC.

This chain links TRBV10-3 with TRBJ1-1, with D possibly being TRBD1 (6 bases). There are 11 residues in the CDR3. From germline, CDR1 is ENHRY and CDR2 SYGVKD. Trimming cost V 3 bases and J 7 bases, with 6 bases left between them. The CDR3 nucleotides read TGTGCCATCAGTGAAGGGGGTGAAGCTTTCTTT. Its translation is CAISEGGEAFF.

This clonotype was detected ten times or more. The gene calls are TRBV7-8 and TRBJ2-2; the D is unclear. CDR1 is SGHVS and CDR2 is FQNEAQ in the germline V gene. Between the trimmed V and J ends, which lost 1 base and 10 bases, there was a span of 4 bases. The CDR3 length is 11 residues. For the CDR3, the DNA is TGTGCCAGCAGCTTAGGCGTGGAGCTGTTTTTT. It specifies CASSLGVELFF.

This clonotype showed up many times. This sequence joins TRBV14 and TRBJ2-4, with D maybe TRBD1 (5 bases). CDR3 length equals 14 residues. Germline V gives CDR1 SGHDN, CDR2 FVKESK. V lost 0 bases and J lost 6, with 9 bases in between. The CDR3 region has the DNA TGTGCCAGCAGCCAAGATATGCAGGGAAACATTCAGTACTTC. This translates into CASSQDMQGNIQYF.

The CDR3 loop reads CAWSATIHGYTF. CDR3 coding DNA: TGTGCCTGGAGTGCAACAATTCATGGCTACACCTTC. The chain recombines TRBV30 with TRBJ1-2; D is undetermined. V shed 1 base and J shed 6 bases, with 9 bases lying between them. Germline CDR1 reads GTSNPN; CDR2 reads SVGIG (reference sequence). The CDR3 has 12 residues.

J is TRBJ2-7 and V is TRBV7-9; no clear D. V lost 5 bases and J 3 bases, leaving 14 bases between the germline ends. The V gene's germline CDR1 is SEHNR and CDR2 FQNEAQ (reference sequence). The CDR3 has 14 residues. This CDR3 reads CASSPRTDHYEQYF. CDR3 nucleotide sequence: TGTGCCAGCAGCCCCCGGACGGACCACTACGAGCAGTACTTC.

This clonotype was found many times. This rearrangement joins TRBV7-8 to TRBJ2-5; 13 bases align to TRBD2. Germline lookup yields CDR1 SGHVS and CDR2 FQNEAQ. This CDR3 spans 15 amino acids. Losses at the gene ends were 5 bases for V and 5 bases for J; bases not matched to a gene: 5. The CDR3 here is CASSLRLAGGETQYF. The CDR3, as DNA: TGTGCCAGCAGCCTCCGACTAGCGGGAGGCGAGACCCAGTACTTC.

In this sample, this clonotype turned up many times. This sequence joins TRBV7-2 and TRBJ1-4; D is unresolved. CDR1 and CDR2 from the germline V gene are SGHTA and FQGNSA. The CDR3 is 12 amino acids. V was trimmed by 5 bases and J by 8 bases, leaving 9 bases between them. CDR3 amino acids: CASSRPREKLFF. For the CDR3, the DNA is TGTGCCAGCAGCCGTCCCAGGGAAAAACTGTTTTTT.